These T cell receptor beta chains were read from a single sample in a study of CXCR3-negative and CXCR3-positive naive CD8 T cells. Using the 5' RACE reads, TCRdb records one entry per CDR3 protein without DNA. In total, the table holds some 130,000 distinct CDR3 sequences. The sequenced sample was naive CXCR3+ CD8+ T cells from blood. These receptor sequences come from a human donor in good health. Some clones in this sample may be carry-over from other donors' samples. Both conserved end residues are part of each CDR3. Fields, in order: V gene, J gene, CDR3 protein.

>TRBV28|TRBJ2-1
CASRTRLGEGEQFF
>TRBV5-1|TRBJ2-1
CASSLYLADNEQFF
>TRBV12-3/TRBV12-4|TRBJ2-2
CASRLAGGPGAGELFF
>TRBV10-1|TRBJ2-1
CASSEWRGGFNEQFF
>TRBV7-6|TRBJ2-1
CASSPGPGPNEQFF
>TRBV14|TRBJ1-2
CASSQDRTDLYTF
>TRBV28|TRBJ2-5
CASSLSDSWQETQYF
>TRBV29-1|TRBJ1-2
CSVIGTGAYDYTF
>TRBV7-2|TRBJ2-1
CASSGQGVGHRWRHEQFF
>TRBV20-1|TRBJ1-5
CSASDHRGMYQPQHF
>TRBV7-2|TRBJ1-4
CASSLTTGIEKLFF
>TRBV12-3/TRBV12-4|TRBJ2-1
CASVGGLGNEQFF
>TRBV21-1|TRBJ2-1
CAARGPSGRIAYNEQFF
>TRBV21-1|TRBJ1-2
CAKHRGPGYTF
>TRBV27|TRBJ2-6
CASSLTSGANVLTF
>TRBV7-8|TRBJ2-5
CASSLERLAGGPQETQYF
>TRBV19|TRBJ2-2
CASSIVPQPTGELFF
>TRBV4-1|TRBJ1-1
CASSQEPGGTEAFF
>TRBV7-2|TRBJ2-1
CASISISYNEQFF
>TRBV28|TRBJ2-7
CASSLDRTYEQYF
>TRBV14|TRBJ2-7
CASSHGYEQYF
>TRBV4-3|TRBJ2-1
CASSQISGGYNEQFF
>TRBV28|TRBJ2-5
CASSLFLQETQYF
>TRBV4-3|TRBJ1-2
CASSQFGRGNNYGYTF
>TRBV29-1|TRBJ1-1
CSVVARDNTEAFF
>TRBV28|TRBJ2-7
CASSPSPPYEQYF
>TRBV10-3|TRBJ2-7
CAISGSAPYEQYF
>TRBV29-1|TRBJ2-2
CSVEVVWTGVRELFF
>TRBV20-1|TRBJ2-7
CSARGWQSYEQYF
>TRBV5-6|TRBJ2-2
CASSFRGQGVFTGELFF
>TRBV29-1|TRBJ2-5
CSVEDRVLGGETQYF
>TRBV7-6|TRBJ1-5
CASSLAPGDQPQHF
>TRBV20-1|TRBJ1-5
CSAREPDRADQPQHF
>TRBV28|TRBJ1-2
CASSDYREYNYGYTF
>TRBV15|TRBJ1-5
CATSGDRGKPQHF
>TRBV14|TRBJ1-2
CASSQALKGQNYGYTF
>TRBV27|TRBJ2-2
CASSWSGGRANTGELFF
>TRBV27|TRBJ2-2
CASTEGGSTGELFF
>TRBV5-1|TRBJ1-2
CASSESDRDQLRVDGYTF
>TRBV7-3|TRBJ1-2
CASSLSGQGAANYGYTF
>TRBV5-1|TRBJ2-7
CASSLVETVIRVMGSYEQYF
>TRBV20-1|TRBJ1-1
CSARVGGEAFF
>TRBV5-5|TRBJ1-1
CASSSGELDTEAFF
>TRBV12-3/TRBV12-4|TRBJ2-1
CASSLSGAFYNEQFF
>TRBV6-6|TRBJ1-1
CASSPGGRYEAFF
>TRBV27|TRBJ2-7
CASSFGGVTDEQYF
>TRBV4-1|TRBJ2-7
CASSQTKESYEQYF
>TRBV11-2|TRBJ2-3
CASSLAGGASDTQYF
>TRBV6-6|TRBJ2-3
CASSLAGLTDTQYF
>TRBV7-2|TRBJ2-7
CASSPPPGQGHEQYF
>TRBV27|TRBJ1-3
CASSLQRTGNTIYF
>TRBV29-1|TRBJ2-1
CSVFRTGQEQFF
>TRBV6-5|TRBJ2-5
CASSAPSQETQYF
>TRBV19|TRBJ1-1
CASTVGSTEAFF
>TRBV6-6|TRBJ2-2
CASGTGFTGELFF